The 7 T cell receptor beta chains in this list originate from one sample, sequenced in a study of CD8 T cells in Susac syndrome. RNA, at about 0.5 to 1 ug, was reverse transcribed with random hexamers. TCRdb itself ran the immunoSEQ multiplex PCR reads through MiXCR, one entry per CDR3 protein. The table records some 300,000 distinct CDR3 sequences, approximately 85% of them present only once. Material: CD8+ T cells from PBMCs. These receptors originate from a human donor with multiple sclerosis.

V gene TRBV7-8 combines with J gene TRBJ2-3; TRBD2 matches at 9 bases. The CDR3 totals 17 residues. Unmatched junction bases numbered 10, after V lost 5 bases and J lost 1 base. Germline V CDR1 and CDR2: SGHVS, FQNEAQ. The CDR3 DNA is TGTGCCAGCAGCCAGCCCGGACTAGCGCCTCGCACAGATACGCAGTATTTT. Amino acid sequence: CASSQPGLAPRTDTQYF.

The V call is TRBV28, the J call TRBJ2-3; D is unclear. This CDR3 spans 11 amino acids. The V gene lost 5 bases and the J gene lost 8 bases, with 8 bases spanning the gap. Germline V gene sequence: CDR1 MDHEN, CDR2 SYDVKM. CDR3 in amino acids: CASSPLGTQYF. The CDR3 DNA reads as TGTGCCAGCAGTCCCTTAGGTACGCAGTATTTT.

In nucleotides, the CDR3 is TGTGCCAGCAGTCCAAACCTCTCTGGAAACACCATATATTTT. It specifies CASSPNLSGNTIYF. The chain joins TRBV27 to TRBJ1-3; the D is unclear. Trimming cost V 5 bases and J 0 bases, with 8 bases left between them. The CDR3 is made up of 14 amino acids. Germline CDR1 and CDR2: MNHEY and SMNVEV (reference sequence).

This sequence joins TRBV7-9 and TRBJ1-2; no clear D gene. The CDR3 length is 13 residues. Germline V gives CDR1 SEHNR, CDR2 FQNEAQ (reference sequence). V lost 1 base and J lost 4, with 7 bases in between. The CDR3 DNA reads TGTGCCAGCAGCTTAGGCGATCTCTATGGCTACACCTTC. Its protein is CASSLGDLYGYTF.

The chain uses TRBV28 and TRBJ1-3; tentative D call: TRBD1 (5 bases). This CDR3 comprises 16 residues. V was clipped by 6 bases and J by 0 bases, with 15 bases between them. Germline-derived CDR1 and CDR2 are MDHEN and SYDVKM. This CDR3 reads CASRGVGASSGNTIYF. The CDR3 DNA reads as TGTGCCAGCAGGGGGGTCGGGGCCTCCTCTGGAAACACCATATATTTT.

This clonotype was seen a handful of times. The gene calls are TRBV28 and TRBJ1-1, with 7 nucleotides matching TRBD1. With 5 bases clipped from V and 0 bases from J, the junction kept 0 bases outside the gene matches. The CDR3 length is 13 residues. Germline V gives CDR1 MDHEN, CDR2 SYDVKM. CDR3 coding DNA: TGTGCCAGCAGTACAGGGGTGAACACTGAAGCTTTCTTT. Amino acid sequence: CASSTGVNTEAFF.

The V gene is TRBV6-6, the J gene TRBJ2-3, with D unclear. V was shortened by 0 bases and J by 5 bases, with 12 bases between the two germline ends. CDR1 is MNHNY, CDR2 SVGAGI, per germline (reference sequence). The CDR3 totals 15 residues. As DNA, the CDR3 is TGTGCCAGCAGTTACTCGAGCTTTGCGAAAGATACGCAGTATTTT. Translating it yields CASSYSSFAKDTQYF.